This T cell receptor (beta chain) was sequenced during a study of blood T cell repertoires in COVID-19. On the study more broadly: Sources were T cells, B-cell-depleted T cells, or PBMCs; the material itself was cDNA or gDNA.

Cohort allocation depended upon clinical history that participants reported. Assay: immunoSEQ multiplex PCR; the TCRdb copy retains only in-frame clones and omits some. The sample holds 300,000 to 400,000 clones, about 86% seen once. Germline assignment: CDR1 PRHDT and CDR2 FYEKMQ (reference sequence). Trimming took 2 bases from V and 4 from J, leaving 11 bases between them. The CDR3 is 15 residues long. The source material was PBMCs or T cells enriched from blood (not recorded which). The chain joins TRBV13 to TRBJ2-2; a weak D match, TRBD2 (5 bases). The TCR was taken from a woman in her 40s with acute COVID-19. The CDR3 protein is CASSLQGSSTGELFF. The DNA of the CDR3 is TGTGCCAGCAGCTTACAAGGGAGTTCCACCGGGGAGCTGTTTTTT.